One sample yielded the 8 T cell receptor beta chains listed below, sequenced in a study of CD8 T cells in ankylosing spondylitis. Findings of the study overall: A TCR beta motif of several highly homologous variants appeared characteristic of ankylosing spondylitis blood.

MiXCR was run by TCRdb on the 5' RACE reads, yielding one entry per CDR3 protein. This sample has about 800,000 distinct CDR3 sequences; 12% occur once, and the top ten carry more than 0.5%. For these TCRs, the target antigens are not known. The sequenced material came from blood, either unsorted or a sorted T cell fraction (not recorded which). The receptors stem from a male donor with ankylosing spondylitis.

CDR3 DNA: TGCGCCAGCAGCCAATCACCGGGAGATTCAGGGGAGACCCAGTACTTC. Its translation: CASSQSPGDSGETQYF. This chain uses TRBV4-1 with TRBJ2-5; a weak D match, TRBD2 (6 bases). V was cut by 2 bases and J by 5 bases, with 18 bases left in between. Germline CDR1 reads MGHRA; CDR2 reads YSYEKL. The CDR3 spans 16 residues.

This clonotype was seen more than once but under ten times. The rearrangement links TRBV20-1 to TRBJ2-7, with D tentatively TRBD2 (6 bases). This CDR3 has 13 amino acids. CDR1 and CDR2 (germline): DFQATT, SNEGSKA (reference sequence). V was trimmed by 6 bases and J by 0 bases, leaving 12 bases between them. CDR3 sequence: CSARDSSSYEQYF. CDR3 DNA: TGCAGTGCCCGGGACTCAAGCTCCTACGAGCAGTACTTC.

This clonotype was seen a few times. CDR3 residues: CASSTPGLVGSEQYF. CDR3 coding DNA: TGTGCCAGCAGTACCCCGGGACTAGTGGGCTCCGAGCAGTACTTC. The rearrangement joins TRBV28 to TRBJ2-7; 8 nucleotides align to TRBD2. V shed 5 bases and J 6 bases; nucleotides not matched to a gene: 12. This CDR3 is 15 amino acids long. Germline V gene sequence: CDR1 MDHEN, CDR2 SYDVKM.

This clonotype turned up a few times. This sequence joins TRBV4-3 and TRBJ2-2; TRBD1 aligns across 9 bases. The CDR3 contains 17 residues. Germline CDR1 and CDR2: LGHNA and YSLEER. With 1 base clipped from V and 5 bases from J, the junction kept 8 bases outside the gene matches. Here the CDR3 reads CASSQGRGQGKTGELFF. The CDR3 DNA is TGCGCCAGCAGCCAAGGGCGGGGACAGGGAAAGACCGGGGAGCTGTTTTTT.

For the CDR3, the DNA is TGCGCCAGCAGCGGCGGGGACTGGGCTGGGAATGGCTACACCTTC. This translates into CASSGGDWAGNGYTF. V and J are TRBV4-3 and TRBJ1-2; possible D gene TRBD1, 5 bases. CDR1 and CDR2 from the germline V gene are LGHNA and YSLEER. The CDR3 sequence is 15 residues long. The germline V and J ends were trimmed by 5 bases and 6 bases, with 19 bases remaining between them.

This clonotype was counted many times. The rearrangement joins TRBV18 to TRBJ2-5, with D uncertain. Trimming left V 3 bases short and J 4 bases short, with 3 bases between. CDR3 length: 11 amino acids. Germline V gene sequence: CDR1 KGHSH, CDR2 LQKENI. CDR3 protein: CASSPSETQYF. CDR3 sequence (DNA): TGTGCCAGCTCACCGTCAGAGACCCAGTACTTC.

This clonotype was seen a few times. This rearrangement joins TRBV9 to TRBJ2-6, with D perhaps matching TRBD2 (6 bases). V was pared by 2 bases and J by 2 bases, with 14 bases between. Germline-derived CDR1 and CDR2 are SGDLS and YYNGEE. The CDR3 extends over 17 amino acids. The CDR3, as DNA: TGTGCCAGCAGCGTCCAGGTCGGAGGGACTGGGGCCAACGTCCTGACTTTC. Translation gives CASSVQVGGTGANVLTF.

This sequence joins TRBV7-9 and TRBJ1-5; a weak D match, TRBD1 (6 bases). Germline V CDR1 and CDR2: SEHNR, FQNEAQ (reference sequence). The length of the CDR3 is 15 residues. The V gene lost 1 base and the J gene lost 3 bases, with 10 bases spanning the gap. CDR3 loop: CASSLGQGLNQPQHF. DNA for the CDR3: TGTGCCAGCAGCTTAGGGCAGGGGCTCAATCAGCCCCAGCATTTT.